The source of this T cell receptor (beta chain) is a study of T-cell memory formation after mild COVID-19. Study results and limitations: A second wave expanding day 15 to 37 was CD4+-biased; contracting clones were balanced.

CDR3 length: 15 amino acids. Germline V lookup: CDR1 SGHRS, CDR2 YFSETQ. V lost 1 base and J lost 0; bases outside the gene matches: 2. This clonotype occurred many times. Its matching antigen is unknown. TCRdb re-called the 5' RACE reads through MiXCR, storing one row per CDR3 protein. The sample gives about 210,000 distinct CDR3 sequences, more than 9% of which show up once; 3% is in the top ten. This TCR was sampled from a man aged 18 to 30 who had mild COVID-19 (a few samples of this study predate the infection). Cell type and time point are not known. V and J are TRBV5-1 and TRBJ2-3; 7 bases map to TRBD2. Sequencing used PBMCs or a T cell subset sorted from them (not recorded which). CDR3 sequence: CASSLPAGSTDTQYF. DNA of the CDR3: TGCGCCAGCAGCTTGCCAGCGGGGAGCACAGATACGCAGTATTTT.